This is a list of T cell receptor beta chains from one sample in a study of shared clonotypes between healthy human individuals. The method was immunoSEQ multiplex PCR; TCRdb's version includes in-frame clones alone and lacks a portion of them. The repertoire includes over 75,000 clones, 68% of them detected once, and roughly 52% sits in the top ten. The sequenced sample consisted of memory CD8+ T cells sorted from blood. The receptors stem from a man aged 30-40 years in good health. Both conserved end residues are trimmed from each CDR3.

J gene | V gene | CDR3 protein
TRBJ1-5 | TRBV13 | ASTRTGGHQPQH
TRBJ2-6 | TRBV7-3 | ASSSQGVVSSGANVLT
TRBJ2-1 | TRBV18 | ASSQTSGTYNEQF
TRBJ1-5 | TRBV28 | ASSLMTDSSNQPQH
TRBJ2-7 | TRBV18 | ASSPVGSSYEQY
TRBJ1-2 | TRBV19 | ASSITHFNYGYT
TRBJ2-7 | TRBV6-1 | ASSPISGYEQY
TRBJ2-7 | TRBV13 | ASQKGGHEQY
TRBJ2-3 | TRBV6-4 | ASSPGAGDGGDTQY
TRBJ1-2 | TRBV4-3 | ASSQEVLGNYGYT
TRBJ2-7 | TRBV5-4 | ASSLDQGYEQY
TRBJ2-1 | TRBV27 | ASSPNNGDEQF
TRBJ2-7 | TRBV20-1 | SATWDSQQY
TRBJ2-2 | TRBV6-4 | ASSDSVGTGELF
TRBJ2-7 | TRBV18 | ASSLPLYEQY
TRBJ2-5 | TRBV20-1 | SAARETQY
TRBJ1-5 | TRBV5-5 | ASSLEEVNYSNQPQH
TRBJ2-7 | TRBV5-1 | ASSLERAYEQY
TRBJ2-1 | TRBV27 | ASSSRAFSDFYNEQF
TRBJ2-5 | TRBV5-4 | ASSSPGAQETQY
TRBJ2-5 | TRBV6-6 | ASSSGLDGTQY
TRBJ1-4 | TRBV28 | ASSLSGINEKLF
TRBJ2-7 | TRBV7-9 | ASSQEQGAYEQY
TRBJ2-5 | TRBV6-5 | ASRPPGEETQY
TRBJ2-7 | TRBV27 | ASSPRHFNYEQY
TRBJ2-7 | TRBV28 | ASSFGTGGGLPEQY
TRBJ1-1 | TRBV30 | AWGGGVNTEAF
TRBJ2-3 | TRBV9 | ASSPGTSGSSADTQY
TRBJ1-1 | TRBV5-6 | ASSLGYLNTEAF
TRBJ2-7 | TRBV5-1 | ASSLSNEQY
TRBJ2-2 | TRBV11-3 | ASSRGPDTGELF
TRBJ2-4 | TRBV12-5 | ASAQTSGRYKNIQY
TRBJ2-1 | TRBV11-2 | ASSFGAAEQF
TRBJ2-4 | TRBV9 | ASSTGQKNIQY
TRBJ2-7 | TRBV5-8 | ASTARAPRDEQY
TRBJ2-7 | TRBV28 | ASRRTGVTYEQY
TRBJ2-1 | TRBV12-5 | ASGLTTSASSYNEQF
TRBJ2-1 | TRBV2 | ASRSSSGNLGYNEQF
TRBJ2-6 | TRBV6-1 | ASRTGSSGANVLT
TRBJ2-3 | TRBV28 | ASSLQQSTDTQY
TRBJ2-3 | TRBV18 | ASSPPTDTQY
TRBJ1-2 | TRBV6-5 | ASSYSNVGDGYT
TRBJ2-1 | TRBV6-1 | ASRGQGSDNEQF
TRBJ2-1 | TRBV28 | ASSLLLAGSNEQF
TRBJ2-7 | TRBV6-1 | ASSDGPREFYEQY
TRBJ2-5 | TRBV15 | ATSRDNAEGETQY
TRBJ1-3 | TRBV25-1 | ASSPIDRSSGNTIY
TRBJ1-1 | TRBV5-4 | ASSPEGRGTEAF
TRBJ2-6 | TRBV11-2 | ASSHIRGTGANVLT
TRBJ2-1 | TRBV7-2 | ASSSAPSGLNPEQF
TRBJ2-6 | TRBV4-3 | ASSQDLGTGANVLT
TRBJ2-3 | TRBV6-4 | ASSSTSGRADTQY
TRBJ1-2 | TRBV7-2 | ASSPEAVYGYT
TRBJ1-3 | TRBV18 | ASSPSDRGHTIY
TRBJ2-3 | TRBV11-3 | ASSQGGGATQY
TRBJ2-7 | TRBV19 | ASSHWGQGAYEQY
TRBJ1-3 | TRBV7-2 | ASSFIPGQGSGNTIY
TRBJ2-1 | TRBV30 | AWITRVNNEQF
TRBJ2-1 | TRBV28 | ASSRRDRGNEQF